This T cell receptor beta chain was recorded in a study of CD8 T cells in ankylosing spondylitis (dated by TCRdb to 2016 to 2017). About the investigation overall: The study set out to find disease-linked TCR variants by profiling T cell receptor beta repertoires in ankylosing spondylitis patients and healthy donors. The full study cohort was made up of 20 to 25 ankylosing spondylitis patients and 108 healthy donors. Peripheral blood was sampled, and synovial fluid was additionally collected from ankylosing spondylitis patients.

Comments on this clonotype: Its antigen specificity is not known. No much larger clone exists at a distance of one base, and base qualities are not known.

Broad study findings and their caveats: The disease-linked clones showed a CD8+ phenotype and occurred at relatively low frequencies in peripheral blood. Significant enrichment of the disease-linked clones was reported in matched synovial fluid samples from ankylosing spondylitis patients. Some TCR beta motif variants had previously been reported in synovial fluid and blood of reactive arthritis patients, which suggested common disease-initiation mechanisms. A TCR beta motif of 8 or 9 highly homologous amino acid variants appeared characteristic of blood from ankylosing spondylitis patients.

From a lookup of the germline V gene (reference sequence), CDR1 and CDR2 are LNHDA and SQIVND. CDR3 length: 15 amino acids, cysteine to phenylalanine. Only CDR3 DNA is held: 45 bases, read in frame from base 1. V was cut back by 7 bases and J by 3 bases, leaving a gap of 18 bases between them. TCRdb names Illumina HiSeq 2500 as the instrument used. TCR beta libraries were prepared by quantitative 5'-RACE with molecular barcodes. In the paper's pipeline: To identify disease-linked TCR variants, a new computational method was used, one built on a probabilistic model of VDJ rearrangement. TCRdb applied fastp at Q25 and MiXCR to the public reads, then kept only in-frame beta chains. Rows are unified per CDR3 protein, each entry keeping the most common DNA and genes. These V and J calls originate from TCRdb's pipeline instead of the authors' own analysis. The table for this sample lists roughly 190,000 distinct CDR3 sequences; roughly 13% of them were counted only once. The ten biggest clones cover 16% of the sample.

The sequence links TRBV19 to TRBJ1-1; the D gene identity is not certain. The clonotype originates from a male donor with ankylosing spondylitis or in good health (not recorded which). Source material: blood, either unsorted or a sorted T cell fraction (not recorded which). This receptor has the CDR3 CASINWGGIDTEAFF. The sequence in DNA is TGTGCCAGTATCAATTGGGGAGGGATCGACACTGAAGCTTTCTTT.